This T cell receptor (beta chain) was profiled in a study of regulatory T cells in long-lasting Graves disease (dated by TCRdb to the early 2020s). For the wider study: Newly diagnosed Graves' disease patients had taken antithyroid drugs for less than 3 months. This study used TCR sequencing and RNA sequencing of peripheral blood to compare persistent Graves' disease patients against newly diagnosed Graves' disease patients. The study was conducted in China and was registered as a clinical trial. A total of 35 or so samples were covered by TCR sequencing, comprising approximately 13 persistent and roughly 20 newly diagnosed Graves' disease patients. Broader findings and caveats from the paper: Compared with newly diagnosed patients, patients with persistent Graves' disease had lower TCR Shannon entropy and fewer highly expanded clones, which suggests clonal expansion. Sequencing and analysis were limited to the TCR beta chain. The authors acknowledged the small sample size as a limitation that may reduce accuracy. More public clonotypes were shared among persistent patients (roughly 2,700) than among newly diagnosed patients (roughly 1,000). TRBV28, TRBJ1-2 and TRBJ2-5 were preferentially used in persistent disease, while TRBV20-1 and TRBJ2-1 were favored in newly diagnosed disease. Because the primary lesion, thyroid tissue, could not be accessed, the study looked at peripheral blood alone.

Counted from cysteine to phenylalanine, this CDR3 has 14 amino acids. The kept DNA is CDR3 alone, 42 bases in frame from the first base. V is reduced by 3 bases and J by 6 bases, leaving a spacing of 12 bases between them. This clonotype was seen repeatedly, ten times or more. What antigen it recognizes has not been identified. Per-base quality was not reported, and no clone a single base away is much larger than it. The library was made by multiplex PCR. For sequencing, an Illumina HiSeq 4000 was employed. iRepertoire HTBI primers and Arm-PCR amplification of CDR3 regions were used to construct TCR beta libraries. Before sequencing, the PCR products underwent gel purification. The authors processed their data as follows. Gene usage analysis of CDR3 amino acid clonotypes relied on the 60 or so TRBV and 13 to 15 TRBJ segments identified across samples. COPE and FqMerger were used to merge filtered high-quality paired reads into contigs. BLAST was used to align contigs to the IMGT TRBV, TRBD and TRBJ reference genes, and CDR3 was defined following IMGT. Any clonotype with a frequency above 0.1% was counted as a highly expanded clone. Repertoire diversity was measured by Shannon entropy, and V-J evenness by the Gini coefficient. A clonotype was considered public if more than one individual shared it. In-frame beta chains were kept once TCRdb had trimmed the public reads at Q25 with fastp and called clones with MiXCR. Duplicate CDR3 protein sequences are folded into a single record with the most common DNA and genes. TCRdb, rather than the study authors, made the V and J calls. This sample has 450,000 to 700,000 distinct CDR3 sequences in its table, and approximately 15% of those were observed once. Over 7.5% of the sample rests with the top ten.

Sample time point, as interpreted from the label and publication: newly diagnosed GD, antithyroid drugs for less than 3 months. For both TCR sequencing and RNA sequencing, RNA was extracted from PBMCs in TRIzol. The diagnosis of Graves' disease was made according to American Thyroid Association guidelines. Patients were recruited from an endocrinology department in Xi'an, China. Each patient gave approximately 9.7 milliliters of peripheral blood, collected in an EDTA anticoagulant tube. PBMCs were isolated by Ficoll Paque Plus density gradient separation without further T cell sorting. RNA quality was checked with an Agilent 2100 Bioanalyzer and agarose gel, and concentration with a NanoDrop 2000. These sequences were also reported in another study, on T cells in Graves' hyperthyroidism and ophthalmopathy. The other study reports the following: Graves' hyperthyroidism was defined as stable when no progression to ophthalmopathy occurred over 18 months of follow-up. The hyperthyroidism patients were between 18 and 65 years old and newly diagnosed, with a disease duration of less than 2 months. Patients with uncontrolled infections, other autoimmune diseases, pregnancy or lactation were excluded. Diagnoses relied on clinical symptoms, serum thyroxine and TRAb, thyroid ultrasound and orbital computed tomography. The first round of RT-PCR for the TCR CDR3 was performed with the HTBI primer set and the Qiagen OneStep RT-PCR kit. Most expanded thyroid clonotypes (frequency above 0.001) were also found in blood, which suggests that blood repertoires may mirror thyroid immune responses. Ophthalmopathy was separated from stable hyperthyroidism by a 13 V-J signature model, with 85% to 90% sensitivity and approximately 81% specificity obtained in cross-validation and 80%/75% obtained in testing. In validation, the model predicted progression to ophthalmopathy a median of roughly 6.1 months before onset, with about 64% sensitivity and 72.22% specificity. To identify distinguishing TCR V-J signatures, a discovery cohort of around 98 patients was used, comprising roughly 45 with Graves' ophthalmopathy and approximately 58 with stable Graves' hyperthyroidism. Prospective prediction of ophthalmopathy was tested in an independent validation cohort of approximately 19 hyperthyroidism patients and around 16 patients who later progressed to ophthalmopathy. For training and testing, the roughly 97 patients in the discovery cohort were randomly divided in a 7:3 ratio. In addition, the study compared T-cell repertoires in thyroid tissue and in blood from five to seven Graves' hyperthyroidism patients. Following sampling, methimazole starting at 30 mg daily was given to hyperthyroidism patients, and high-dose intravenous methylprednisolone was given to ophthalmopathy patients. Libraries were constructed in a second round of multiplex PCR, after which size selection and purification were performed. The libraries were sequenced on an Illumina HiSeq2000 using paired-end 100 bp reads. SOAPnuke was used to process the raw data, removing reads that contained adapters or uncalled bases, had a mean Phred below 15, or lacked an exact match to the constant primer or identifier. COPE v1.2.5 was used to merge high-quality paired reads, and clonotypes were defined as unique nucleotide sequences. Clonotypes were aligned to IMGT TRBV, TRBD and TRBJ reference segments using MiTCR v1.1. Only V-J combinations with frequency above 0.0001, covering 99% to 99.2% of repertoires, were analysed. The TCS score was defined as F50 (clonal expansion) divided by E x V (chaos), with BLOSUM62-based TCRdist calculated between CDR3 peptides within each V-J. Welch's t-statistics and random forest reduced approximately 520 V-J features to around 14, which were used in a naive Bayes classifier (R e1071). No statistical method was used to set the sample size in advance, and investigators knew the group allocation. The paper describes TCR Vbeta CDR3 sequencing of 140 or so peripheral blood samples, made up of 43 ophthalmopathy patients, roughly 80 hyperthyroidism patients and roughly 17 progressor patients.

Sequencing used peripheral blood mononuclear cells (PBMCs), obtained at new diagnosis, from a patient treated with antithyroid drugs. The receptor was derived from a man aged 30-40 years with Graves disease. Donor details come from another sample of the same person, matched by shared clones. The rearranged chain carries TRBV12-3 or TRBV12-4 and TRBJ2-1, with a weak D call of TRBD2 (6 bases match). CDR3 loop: CASSFRLGGNEQFF. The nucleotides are TGTGCCAGCAGTTTCCGACTAGGTGGCAATGAGCAGTTCTTC.